What follows are 21 T cell receptor beta chains derived from one specimen sequenced in a study of T cell repertoires in cytomegalovirus infection. Using its own MiXCR run on the reads, TCRdb lists one record per CDR3 protein. Here the sample spans about 920,000 distinct CDR3 sequences, around 32% being singletons. Antigens of these TCRs are unknown. This specimen was cultured CD8+ T cells from PBMCs, taken from culture after CMV antigen stimulation. Receptor source: a human donor in good health (CMV status not recorded). Some clones in this sample may be carry-over from other donors' samples.

This chain links TRBV28 with TRBJ1-2, with a tentative D call TRBD1 (6 bases). This CDR3 contains 17 residues. CDR1 and CDR2 (germline): MDHEN, SYDVKM. V lost 9 bases, J lost 4 bases, and 27 bases lay in between. CDR3 amino acids: CASRYSHRDTIFYGYTF. CDR3 in DNA: TGTGCCAGTAGGTACTCACACAGGGACACTATCTTCTATGGCTACACCTTC.

The chain employs TRBV12-3 or TRBV12-4 and TRBJ2-7; 9 bases agree with TRBD2. With V trimmed by 3 bases and J by 6 bases, 15 bases remained unmatched. CDR3 length: 17 amino acids. The CDR3 loop is CASSFGSGGSDYCEQYF. For the CDR3, the DNA is TGTGCCAGCAGTTTCGGAAGCGGGGGGTCCGATTACTGCGAGCAGTACTTC.

The chain uses TRBV27 and TRBJ2-1; possibly TRBD2 for D (6 bases). The V end lost 6 bases, the J end lost 2 bases, and 14 bases lay between the germline ends. This CDR3 is 15 amino acids long. Germline loops: CDR1 MNHEY, CDR2 SMNVEV (reference sequence). The CDR3 DNA reads as TGTGCCAGCAGCCCCGGAGGGGCCCCCTACAATGAGCAGTTCTTC. It translates to CASSPGGAPYNEQFF.

This clonotype appeared a few times. DNA for the CDR3: TGTGCCAGCAGCCTCCCTACCGGACCCCGGGATGGCTACACCTTC. It encodes CASSLPTGPRDGYTF. The chain carries TRBV7-8 and TRBJ1-2; D call uncertain. Trimming took 5 bases from V and 6 from J, leaving 19 bases between them. Germline V gene sequence: CDR1 SGHVS, CDR2 FQNEAQ. The CDR3 sequence is 15 residues long.

This clonotype has just a few counts. The chain combines TRBV7-8 with TRBJ1-2; 11 nucleotides line up with TRBD1. With 6 bases clipped from V and 2 bases from J, the junction kept 17 bases outside the gene matches. There are 19 residues in the CDR3. Looked up from germline, CDR1 is SGHVS and CDR2 is FQNEAQ. CDR3 in amino acids: CASSSTRTGGFVPNYGYTF. The CDR3 DNA reads as TGTGCCAGCAGTTCGACTCGGACAGGGGGCTTTGTTCCGAACTATGGCTACACCTTC. Filled out from reference TRBV7-8 and TRBJ1-2, the complete variable domain reads GAGVSQSPRYKVAKRGQDVALRCDPISGHVSLFWYQQALGQGPEFLTYFQNEAQLDKSGLPSDRFFAERPEGSVSTLKIQRTQQEDSAVYLCASSSTRTGGFVPNYGYTFGSGTRLTVV.

A few counts support this clonotype. The chain combines TRBV6-1 with TRBJ1-4, with D perhaps TRBD1 (5 bases). V dropped 4 bases and J dropped 4 bases, with 22 bases sitting between them. CDR1 and CDR2 (germline): MNHNS, SASEGT. The CDR3 is 18 amino acids. CDR3 protein: CASSVGTFDRTDNEKLFF. DNA of the CDR3: TGTGCCAGCAGTGTCGGGACTTTCGACCGCACCGATAATGAAAAACTGTTTTTT.

The chain couples TRBV13 to TRBJ2-7, with D perhaps TRBD2 (7 bases). Germline V gene lookup returns CDR1 PRHDT and CDR2 FYEKMQ (reference sequence). V was shortened by 3 bases and J by 0 bases, with 12 bases between the two germline ends. The CDR3 consists of 15 residues. CDR3 DNA sequence: TGTGCCAGCAGCTTTCAGGCGGGGGCCTCCTACGAGCAGTACGTC. The encoded protein is CASSFQAGASYEQYV.

This clonotype has just a few counts. The V call is TRBV4-1, the J call TRBJ2-6; D may be TRBD1 (5 bases). Germline V gene data show CDR1 as MGHRA and CDR2 as YSYEKL. The V and J ends lost 6 bases and 0 bases respectively, with 9 bases between them. This CDR3 region has 15 residues. In DNA, the CDR3 is TGCGCCAGCAGGTACGGACACTCTGGGGCCAACGTCCTGACTTTC. This sequence encodes CASRYGHSGANVLTF.

This clonotype was found many times. The gene calls are TRBV27 and TRBJ2-1, with 7 bases matching TRBD1. Germline V lookup: CDR1 MNHEY, CDR2 SMNVEV (reference sequence). CDR3 length: 14 amino acids. The ends lost 8 bases at V and 4 bases at J; junction bases unmatched: 8. The CDR3 region has the DNA TGTGCCAGCGGGACCGGGACAGCTTACAATGAGCAGTTCTTC. Its protein is CASGTGTAYNEQFF.

V usage is TRBV12-3 or TRBV12-4 and J usage is TRBJ2-2, with TRBD1 matching over 12 bases. After removal of 10 bases from V and 4 bases from J, the junction contained 19 bases not matched to a gene. This CDR3 comprises 19 residues. The chain's CDR3 is CANTPLWGQGARLTGELFF. CDR3 in DNA: TGTGCCAACACTCCCCTCTGGGGACAGGGGGCACGTCTCACCGGGGAGCTGTTTTTT.

The genes are TRBV4-1 and TRBJ2-1; D gene uncertain. Germline V gene sequence: CDR1 MGHRA, CDR2 YSYEKL. CDR3 length: 14 residues. Trimming removed 0 bases from V and 9 bases from J, with 12 bases in between. In DNA, the CDR3 is TGCGCCAGCAGCCAAGATCCGGGTTCGGTTGAGCAGTTCTTC. Protein: CASSQDPGSVEQFF.

The chain links TRBV20-1 to TRBJ2-1; D is perhaps TRBD1 (6 bases). Germline CDR1 is DFQATT and CDR2 is SNEGSKA (reference sequence). The CDR3 runs to 15 residues. The V gene lost 3 bases and the J gene lost 9 bases, with 21 bases spanning the gap. CDR3 sequence reads: CSASPGRDLGGEQFF. CDR3 DNA: TGCAGTGCTAGCCCCGGACGAGACCTAGGGGGTGAGCAGTTCTTC.

This clonotype was observed a few times. The chain recombines TRBV12-3 or TRBV12-4 with TRBJ1-5, with D possibly matching TRBD1 (5 bases). This CDR3 contains 16 residues. V was clipped by 2 bases and J by 6 bases, with 17 bases between them. CDR3 coding DNA: TGTGCCAGCAGTTTATCCCTAGGGATAGGGGCTCAGCCCCAGCATTTT. It encodes CASSLSLGIGAQPQHF.

This rearrangement joins TRBV3-1 to TRBJ1-2; D is uncertain. V lost 3 bases and J lost 3, with 11 bases in between. Germline CDR1 reads LGHDT; CDR2 reads YNNKEL (reference sequence). This CDR3 region has 14 residues. Written as DNA, the CDR3 is TGTGCCAGCAGCCATTTGTCGGGAGACTATGGCTACACCTTC. Protein sequence: CASSHLSGDYGYTF.

This clonotype was counted ten times or more. The chain couples TRBV7-8 to TRBJ1-5; 8 bases are shared with TRBD1. The length of the CDR3 is 16 residues. V dropped 3 bases and J dropped 4; count of bases not matched to a gene: 8. CDR1 is SGHVS, CDR2 FQNEAQ, per germline. This CDR3 is CASSFETGDPNQPQHF. The CDR3 bases are TGTGCCAGCAGCTTTGAGACAGGGGACCCGAATCAGCCCCAGCATTTT.

The J gene is TRBJ1-1, the V gene TRBV10-2, with 9 positions matching TRBD1. The germline gives CDR1 WSHSY, CDR2 SAAADI. CDR3 size: 13 residues. The V and J ends lost 10 bases and 3 bases, in that order; junction bases with no gene match: 6. CDR3 sequence: CATTGGGYTEAFF. CDR3 bases: TGCGCCACGACAGGGGGTGGATACACTGAAGCTTTCTTT.

The V and J genes are TRBV11-2 and TRBJ2-3; maybe TRBD1 (6 bases). CDR1 and CDR2 (germline): SGHAT, FQNNGV. The V end was cut by 0 bases, the J end by 6 bases, with 19 bases between. The CDR3 totals 17 residues. CDR3 sequence reads: CASSLDVWGQVRDTQYF. CDR3 DNA sequence: TGTGCCAGCAGCTTAGATGTGTGGGGGCAAGTAAGGGATACGCAGTATTTT. Full variable domain (missing parts from reference TRBV11-2 and TRBJ2-3): EAGVAQSPRYKIIEKRQSVAFWCNPISGHATLYWYQQILGQGPKLLIQFQNNGVVDDSQLPKDRFSAERLKGVDSTLKIQPAKLEDSAVYLCASSLDVWGQVRDTQYFGPGTRLTVL.

The J gene is TRBJ2-3, the V gene TRBV29-1, with 9 bases that match TRBD2. Germline CDR1 is SQVTM and CDR2 is ANQGSEA. The CDR3 has 14 amino acids. V shed 5 bases, J shed 2 bases, and the junction held 5 bases outside the gene matches. The CDR3 is CSVQGLALTDTQYF. CDR3 DNA: TGCAGCGTTCAAGGACTAGCGCTCACAGATACGCAGTATTTT.

The chain employs TRBV27 and TRBJ1-1, with no clear D. V was trimmed by 0 bases and J by 6 bases, leaving 11 bases between them. Germline V lookup: CDR1 MNHEY, CDR2 SMNVEV (reference sequence). The CDR3 sequence is 14 residues long. The DNA for the CDR3 is TGTGCCAGCAGTTTATCTTCGGGGTATTCTGAAGCTTTCTTT. Residues: CASSLSSGYSEAFF.

V usage is TRBV24-1 and J usage is TRBJ2-1; D is uncertain. Trimming removed 2 bases at V and 4 bases at J, with 5 bases between. The CDR3 spans 13 residues. The germline gives CDR1 KGHDR, CDR2 SFDVKD. The CDR3 loop reads CATSDSHYNEQFF. CDR3 coding DNA: TGTGCCACCAGTGATTCCCATTACAATGAGCAGTTCTTC.

The table lists this clonotype with a few counts. The J gene is TRBJ2-3, the V gene TRBV7-9, with D possibly matching TRBD1 (5 bases). The V gene's germline CDR1 is SEHNR and CDR2 FQNEAQ (reference sequence). The CDR3 sequence is 15 residues long. Trimming shortened V by 7 bases and J by 3 bases, and 17 bases separated the two germline ends. The DNA of the CDR3 is TGTGCCAGCACCTATGGACAAACGACTACAGATACGCAGTATTTT. Translated, it gives CASTYGQTTTDTQYF.